This T cell receptor beta chain was sequenced for a study of HIV-infected patients and healthy controls. With 9 bases removed from V and 6 bases from J, the gap between germline ends came to 30 bases. This CDR3 is built from 18 residues. The germline gives CDR1 SGHTA, CDR2 FQGNSA. Study-wide results and caveats: Mean usage of eight alpha and eight beta V genes differed significantly in HIV-infected patients versus controls.

Whole blood was used without fractionation, so all unsorted peripheral T cells were included. Approximately 510 ng RNA was reverse transcribed with alpha and beta constant-region primers. Each of the alpha and beta chains got its own library through chain-specific third strand synthesis with indices. TCRdb itself ran the 5' RACE reads through MiXCR, one entry per CDR3 protein. In the table there are some 9,800 distinct CDR3 sequences, around 7.6% of which are singletons. By proportion, this clonotype is medium-sized. Its matching antigen is unknown. Source material: blood. This chain joins TRBV7-2 and TRBJ1-5; D is undetermined. The sequence derives from an adult in good health. The CDR3 DNA reads TGTGCCAGTGGTTGGGCCCGGCCAATAGACCAGGCCAGTCAGCCCCAGCATTTT. It yields the protein CASGWARPIDQASQPQHF.